This record concerns one T cell receptor beta chain sequence. Its antigen is unidentified. These data are taken from a study of CXCR3-negative and CXCR3-positive naive CD8 T cells. Study-level findings and limits: Post-cryopreservation CXCR3 expression was partly diminished, and the bulk of assays employed fresh PBMCs.

This CDR3 comprises 14 residues. CDR1 is SGHVS, CDR2 FNYEAQ, per germline. The libraries of TRB cDNA were prepared using 5' RACE with UMI labels. For each CDR3 protein, TCRdb gives one entry from its re-call of the 5' RACE reads, without DNA. The sample table sets out about 130,000 distinct CDR3 sequences. The V and J genes are TRBV7-6 and TRBJ2-7; TCRdb picks TRBD2, but there is no DNA to check that call. The origin of this receptor is a human donor in good health. Some clones in this sample may be carry-over from other donors' samples. Sequencing used naive CXCR3- CD8+ T cells from blood. Specified subset: CD45RO-CCR7+CD27+CD95- naive CD8+ T cells lacking CXCR3 (TNR3-). The CDR3 sequence: CASSPGLALHEQYF.